The rows below give T cell receptor beta chains drawn from one sample of a study of blood T cells in healthy people across ages. TCRdb re-derived calls from the 5' RACE reads in MiXCR, one entry per CDR3 protein. Of hundreds of thousands of distinct CDR3 sequences listed, around 42% are singletons. Sequencing was done on a sample of blood. These receptors were collected from a man between 60 and 75 years old in good health. Both conserved end residues are part of each CDR3. D genes are given only for firm matches. Rows give clone size only sometimes, using once, few, many, or a class for an expanded clone.

V	D	J	size	CDR3	DNA
TRBV28	.	TRBJ1-2	.	CASSLVLQGPYGYTF	TGTGCCAGCAGTTTGGTCCTACAGGGTCCCTATGGCTACACCTTC
TRBV12-3/TRBV12-4	TRBD1	TRBJ2-3	.	CASSSGTGITDTQYF	TGTGCCAGCAGCTCTGGGACAGGGATTACAGATACGCAGTATTTT
TRBV5-1	.	TRBJ2-6	.	CANSWDDPWSNVLTF	TGCGCCAACAGCTGGGACGATCCTTGGTCCAACGTCCTGACTTTC
TRBV7-9	.	TRBJ1-1	many	CASSSNTEAFF	TGTGCCAGCAGCTCAAACACTGAAGCTTTCTTT
TRBV2	.	TRBJ2-5	.	CASLRETQYF	TGTGCCAGTCTCCGGGAGACCCAGTACTTC
TRBV6-2/TRBV6-3	.	TRBJ2-5	.	CASNRRQETQYF	TGTGCCAGCAACCGGAGACAAGAGACCCAGTACTTC
TRBV20-1	.	TRBJ1-2	.	CSVGGQGEMDGYTF	TGCAGTGTAGGCGGGCAGGGTGAAATGGATGGCTACACCTTC
TRBV7-6	TRBD1	TRBJ2-1	few	CASRDGLRGYNEQFF	TGTGCCAGCAGGGACGGTCTCAGGGGGTACAATGAGCAGTTCTTC
TRBV6-6	TRBD1	TRBJ2-5	many	CASSPRTGQETQYF	TGTGCCAGCAGTCCCAGGACAGGCCAAGAGACCCAGTACTTC
TRBV6-2/TRBV6-3	.	TRBJ2-5	once	CASSSLLDGAETQYF	TGTGCCAGCAGTTCTCTGTTAGACGGGGCAGAGACCCAGTACTTC
TRBV20-1	TRBD1	TRBJ2-4	.	CGASSGTGTNIQYF	TGCGGTGCATCCTCCGGGACAGGGACAAACATTCAGTACTTC
TRBV3-1	TRBD2	TRBJ2-5	.	CASSRLAGGPYQETQYF	TGTGCCAGCAGCCGCCTAGCGGGGGGCCCGTACCAAGAGACCCAGTACTTC
TRBV3-1	.	TRBJ2-7	.	CASSGRRQSYEQYF	TGTGCCAGCTCCGGGAGAAGACAATCCTACGAGCAGTACTTC
TRBV29-1	.	TRBJ2-1	many	CSVGVSGNEQFF	TGCAGCGTTGGGGTTTCCGGTAATGAGCAGTTCTTC
TRBV6-5	TRBD1	TRBJ1-6	.	CASSPLQGQENSPLHF	TGTGCCAGCAGCCCACTCCAGGGACAGGAAAATTCACCCCTCCACTTT
TRBV9	TRBD2	TRBJ2-5	once	CASSQSLAVQETQYF	TGTGCCAGCAGCCAAAGTCTAGCGGTTCAAGAGACCCAGTACTTC
TRBV6-5	.	TRBJ2-2	.	CASIQPGSGELFF	TGTGCCAGCATTCAACCGGGATCCGGGGAGCTGTTTTTT
TRBV12-3/TRBV12-4	TRBD2	TRBJ2-4	.	CASSAGGGNIQYF	TGTGCCAGCAGCGCCGGGGGGGGAAACATTCAGTACTTC
TRBV4-1	TRBD1	TRBJ2-1	few	CASSRQTGGYNEQFF	TGCGCCAGCAGCCGACAGACAGGGGGCTACAATGAGCAGTTCTTC